This T cell receptor beta chain was captured in a study of vaccination effects on CD4 cells after COVID-19 (dated by TCRdb to between 2022 and 2023). About the full investigation: Each participant received two doses of an mRNA SARS-CoV-2 vaccine, either BNT162b2 or mRNA-1273. Altogether, some ten COVID-19 convalescent patients and several SARS-CoV-2-naive healthy vaccine recipients made up the full study. In the study, cultures from other donors were sequenced using the Oncomine TCR Beta short-read assay on an Illumina iSeq 100. SARS-CoV-2 spike-specific CD4+ TCR repertoires were compared before and after mRNA vaccination in COVID-19 convalescent patients and in infection-naive vaccine recipients. Paper-wide results and their limitations: Limitations of the study were the small number of convalescent patients and the absence of early post-infection timepoints. In healthy vaccine recipients, vaccine-induced clones were almost all SARS-CoV-2 mono-reactive, with only 1 of 255 being cross-reactive with common cold coronaviruses. At late post-vaccination timepoints, both infection-induced and vaccine-induced clones showed marked clonal contraction, consistent with waning T cell responses.

With respect to this clone: Its cognate antigen has yet to be identified. No qualities accompany the bases; no much larger clone lies one base away.

The receptor library was made with the immunoSEQ multiplex PCR assay. DNA from the CD4+ T cells that had been cultured and isolated underwent TCR beta CDR3 sequencing. As for the authors' bioinformatics: Non-productive TCR sequences were discarded, and reads were trimmed to the CDR3 region, with only CDR3s of 7 or more amino acids retained. Antigen-specific clonotypes were identified with the MANAFEST web app by comparing expansion in peptide wells against reference cultures. Positive clones required FDR<0.05 expansion versus reference and all other wells, odds ratio above 5, and frequency above 0.1% in two replicate wells. Cross-reactive clonotypes were defined as significantly expanded in SARS-CoV-2 spike wells and in at least one common cold coronavirus spike condition. Levenshtein distance calculated with the stringdist R package was used to assess CDR3 similarity, and unrooted trees were constructed with ape in R 3.6.1. TCRdb took this table from immuneACCESS and kept in-frame rearrangements with V and J called. Such tables lack part of the clones; where checked against another copy, unresolved V genes explain under half of the gap, and the rest is unexplained. V, J and clone size reflect that table, while D and trimming were determined from the DNA. Present in this sample are tens of thousands of clones, roughly four fifths of which were seen just once. Around 2.8% of the sample comes from the top ten.

Trimming takes 1 base off V and 2 bases off J; junction bases not matched to a gene: 11. Spanning cysteine to valine, the CDR3 consists of 18 amino acids. Only CDR3 DNA is held: 54 bases, read in frame from base 1. The germline V gene encodes CDR1 KGHSH and CDR2 LQKENI. The ViraFEST assay stimulated PBMC with viral peptide pools and then used TCR sequencing to identify antigen-specific CD4+ T cell clonotypes by expansion. After around eleven days of culture, CD4+ T cells were isolated with the EasySep CD4+ T cell isolation kit. None of the healthy vaccine recipients had a prior SARS-CoV-2 infection, which was confirmed by nucleocapsid antibody tests that came back negative both before and after vaccination. Each well held over 1.5 million PBMC cultured in IMDM containing roughly 5% human AB serum, about 10 IU/ml IL-2 and gentamicin, along with roughly 10 ug/ml peptides. On days 3 and 7, half of the culture medium was replaced with fresh IL-2-containing medium. Each peptide stimulation condition was cultured in triplicate wells unless otherwise noted. Using Ficoll-Paque Plus gradient centrifugation, PBMC were separated from whole blood and then either used fresh or cryopreserved at -140C. The overlapping peptide pools covered the spike proteins of SARS-CoV-2 as well as those of the common cold coronaviruses HCoV-NL63, HCoV-OC43 and HCoV-229E. The QIAamp micro DNA kit was used to extract genomic DNA from the cultured CD4+ T cells.

The chain links TRBV18 with TRBJ2-7; 10 nucleotides in the junction match TRBD1. The sample in question was CD4+ T cells from PBMCs cultured with HCoV-NL63 spike peptides, obtained before COVID-19 vaccination. Reading the label with the study, this specimen's cell subset or site is: HCoV-NL63 spike overlapping peptide pool stimulation. The sequence derives from a human donor who received a COVID-19 vaccine. The nucleotide sequence reads as follows: TGTGCCAGCTCACCACTGGGACAGGGGACTTCATTGACCTACGAGCAGTACGTC. Translated, this gives CASSPLGQGTSLTYEQYV.